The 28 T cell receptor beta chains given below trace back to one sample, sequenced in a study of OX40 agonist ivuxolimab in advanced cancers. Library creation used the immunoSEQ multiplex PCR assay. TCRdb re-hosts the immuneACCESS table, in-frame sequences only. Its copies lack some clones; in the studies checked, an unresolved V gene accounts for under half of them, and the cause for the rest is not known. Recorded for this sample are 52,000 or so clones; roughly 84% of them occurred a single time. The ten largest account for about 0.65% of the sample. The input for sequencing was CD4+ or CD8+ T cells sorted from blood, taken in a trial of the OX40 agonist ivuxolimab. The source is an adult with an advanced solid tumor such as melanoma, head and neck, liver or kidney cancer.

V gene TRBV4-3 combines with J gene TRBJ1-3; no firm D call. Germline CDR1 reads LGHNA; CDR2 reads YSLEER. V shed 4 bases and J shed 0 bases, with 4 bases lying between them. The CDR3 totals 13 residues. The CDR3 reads CASSLDSGNTIYF. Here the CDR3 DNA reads TGCGCCAGCAGCCTCGACTCTGGAAACACCATATATTTT.

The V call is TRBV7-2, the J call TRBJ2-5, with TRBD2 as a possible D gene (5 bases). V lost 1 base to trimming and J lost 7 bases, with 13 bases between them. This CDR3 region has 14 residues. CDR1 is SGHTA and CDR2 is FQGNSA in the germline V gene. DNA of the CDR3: TGTGCCAGCAGCTTAGACAGACTACCGGGGACCCAGTACTTC. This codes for CASSLDRLPGTQYF.

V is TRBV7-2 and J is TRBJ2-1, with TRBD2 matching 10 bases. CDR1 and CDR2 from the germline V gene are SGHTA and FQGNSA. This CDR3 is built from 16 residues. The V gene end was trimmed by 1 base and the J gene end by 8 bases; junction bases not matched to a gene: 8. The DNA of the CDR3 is TGTGCCAGCAGCTTAGTGGCTAGCGGGAGTGGATATGAGCAGTTCTTC. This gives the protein CASSLVASGSGYEQFF.

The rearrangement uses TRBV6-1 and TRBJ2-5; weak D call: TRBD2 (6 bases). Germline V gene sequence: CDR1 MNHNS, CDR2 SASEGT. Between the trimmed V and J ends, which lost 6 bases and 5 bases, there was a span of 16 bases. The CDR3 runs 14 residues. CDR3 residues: CASRPGLALETQYF. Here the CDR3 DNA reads TGTGCCAGCAGGCCGGGACTGGCATTGGAGACCCAGTACTTC.

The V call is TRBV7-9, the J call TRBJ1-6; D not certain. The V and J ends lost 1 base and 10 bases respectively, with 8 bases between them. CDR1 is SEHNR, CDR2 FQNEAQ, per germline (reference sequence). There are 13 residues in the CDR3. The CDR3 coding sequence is TGTGCCAGCAGCTTAGGACCGTGGTCACCCCTCCACTTT. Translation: CASSLGPWSPLHF.

The CDR3 here is CASSQQASTDTQYF. CDR3 in DNA: TGTGCCAGCAGCCAACAGGCGTCCACAGATACGCAGTATTTT. This chain joins TRBV5-4 and TRBJ2-3, with D possibly matching TRBD1 (5 bases). CDR1 SGHNT and CDR2 YYREEE come from the germline V gene (reference sequence). V was trimmed by 4 bases and J by 2 bases, leaving 11 bases between them. This CDR3 is built from 14 residues.

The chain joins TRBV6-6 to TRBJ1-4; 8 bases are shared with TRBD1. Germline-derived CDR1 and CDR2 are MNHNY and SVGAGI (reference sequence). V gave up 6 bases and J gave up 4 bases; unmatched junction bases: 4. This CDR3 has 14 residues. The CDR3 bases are TGTGCCAGCAGACCGGGACAGGTTAATGAAAAACTGTTTTTT. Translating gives CASRPGQVNEKLFF.

Here the CDR3 reads CASSELGRGSYNEQFF. The DNA of the CDR3 is TGTGCCAGCAGCGAGCTGGGCAGGGGATCCTACAATGAGCAGTTCTTC. The V and J genes are TRBV9 and TRBJ2-1; D possibly corresponds to TRBD1 (6 bases). This CDR3 is 16 amino acids long. In germline, CDR1 is SGDLS, CDR2 YYNGEE. V was trimmed by 3 bases and J by 1 base, leaving 14 bases between them.

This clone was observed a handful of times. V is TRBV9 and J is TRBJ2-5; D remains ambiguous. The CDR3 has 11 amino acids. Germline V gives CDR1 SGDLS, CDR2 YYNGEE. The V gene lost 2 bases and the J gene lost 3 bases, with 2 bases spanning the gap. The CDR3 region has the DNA TGTGCCAGCAGCGTGGAAGAGACCCAGTACTTC. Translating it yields CASSVEETQYF.

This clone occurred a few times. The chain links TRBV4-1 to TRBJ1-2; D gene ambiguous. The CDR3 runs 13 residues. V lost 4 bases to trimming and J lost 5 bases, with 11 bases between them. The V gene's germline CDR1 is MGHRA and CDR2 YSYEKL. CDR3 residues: CASSPREQYGYTF. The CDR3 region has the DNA TGCGCCAGCAGCCCTAGGGAGCAGTATGGCTACACCTTC.

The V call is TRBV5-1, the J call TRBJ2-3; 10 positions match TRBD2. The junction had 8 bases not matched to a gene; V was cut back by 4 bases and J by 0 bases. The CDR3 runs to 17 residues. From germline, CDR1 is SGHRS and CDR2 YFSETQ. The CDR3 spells CASSEGASGGSTDTQYF. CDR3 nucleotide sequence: TGCGCCAGCAGCGAGGGGGCTAGCGGGGGTAGCACAGATACGCAGTATTTT.

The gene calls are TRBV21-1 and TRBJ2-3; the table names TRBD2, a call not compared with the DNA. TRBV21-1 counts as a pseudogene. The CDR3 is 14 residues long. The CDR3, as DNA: TGTGCCAGCAGCAAAACGCGGGGGGCGGATACGCAGTATTTT. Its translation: CASSKTRGADTQYF.

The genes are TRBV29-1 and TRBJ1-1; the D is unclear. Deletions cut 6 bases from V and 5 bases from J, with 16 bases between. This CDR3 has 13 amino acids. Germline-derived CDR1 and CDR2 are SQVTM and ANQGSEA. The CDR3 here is CSVSRGEGTEAFF. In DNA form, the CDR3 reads TGCAGCGTGTCCCGAGGAGAGGGAACTGAAGCTTTCTTT.

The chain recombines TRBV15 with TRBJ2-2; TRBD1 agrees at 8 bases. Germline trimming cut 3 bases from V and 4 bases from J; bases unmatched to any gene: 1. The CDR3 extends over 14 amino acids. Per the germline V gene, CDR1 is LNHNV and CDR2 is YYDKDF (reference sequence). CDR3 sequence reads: CATSRDRATGELFF. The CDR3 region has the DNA TGTGCCACCAGCAGGGACAGGGCCACCGGGGAGCTGTTTTTT.

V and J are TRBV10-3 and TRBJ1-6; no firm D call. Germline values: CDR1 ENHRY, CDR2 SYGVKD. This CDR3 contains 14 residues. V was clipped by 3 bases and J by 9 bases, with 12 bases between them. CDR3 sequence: CAISESPGGSPLHF. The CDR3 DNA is TGTGCCATCAGTGAATCCCCCGGAGGTTCACCCCTCCACTTT.

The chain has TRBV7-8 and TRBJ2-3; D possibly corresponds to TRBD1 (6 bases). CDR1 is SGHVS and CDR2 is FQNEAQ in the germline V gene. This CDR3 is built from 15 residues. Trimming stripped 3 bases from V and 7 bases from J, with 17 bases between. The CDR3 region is CASSLGAQGSNTQYF. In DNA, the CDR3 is TGTGCCAGCAGCTTGGGGGCACAGGGTTCAAATACGCAGTATTTT.

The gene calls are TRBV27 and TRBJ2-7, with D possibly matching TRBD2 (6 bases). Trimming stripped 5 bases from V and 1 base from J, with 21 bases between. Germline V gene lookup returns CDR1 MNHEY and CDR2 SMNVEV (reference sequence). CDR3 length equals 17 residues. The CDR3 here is CASSPPPWRGPSYEQYF. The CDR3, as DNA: TGTGCCAGCAGTCCCCCCCCCTGGCGGGGACCATCCTACGAGCAGTACTTC.

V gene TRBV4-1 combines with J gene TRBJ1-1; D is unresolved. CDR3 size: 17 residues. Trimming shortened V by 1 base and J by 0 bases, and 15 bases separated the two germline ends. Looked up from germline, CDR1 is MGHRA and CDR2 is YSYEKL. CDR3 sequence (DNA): TGCGCCAGCAGCCAAGGGGTTAACCCCCCTATGAACACTGAAGCTTTCTTT. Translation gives CASSQGVNPPMNTEAFF.

The CDR3 sequence: CASTFKGGYLGLYF. CDR3 nucleotides: TGTGCCAGCACCTTTAAGGGAGGCTACCTCGGTTTGTACTTC. J is TRBJ2-7 and V is TRBV25-1; possible D gene TRBD2, 6 bases. V lost 7 bases and J lost 12, with 25 bases in between. The CDR3 length is 14 residues. Germline V gene sequence: CDR1 MGHDK, CDR2 SYGVNS.

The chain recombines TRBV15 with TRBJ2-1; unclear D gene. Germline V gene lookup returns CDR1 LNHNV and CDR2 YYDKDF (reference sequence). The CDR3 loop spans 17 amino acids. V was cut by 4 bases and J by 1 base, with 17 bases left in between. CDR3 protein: CATSKLRLNRSYNEQFF. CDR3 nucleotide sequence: TGTGCCACCAGCAAACTACGACTGAACCGTTCCTACAATGAGCAGTTCTTC.

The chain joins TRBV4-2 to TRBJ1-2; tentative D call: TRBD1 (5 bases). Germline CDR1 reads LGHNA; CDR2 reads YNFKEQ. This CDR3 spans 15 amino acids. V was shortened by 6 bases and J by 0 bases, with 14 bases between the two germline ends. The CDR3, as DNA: TGTGCCAGCAGTCGAAGGGGAGCCTCTAACTATGGCTACACCTTC. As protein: CASSRRGASNYGYTF.

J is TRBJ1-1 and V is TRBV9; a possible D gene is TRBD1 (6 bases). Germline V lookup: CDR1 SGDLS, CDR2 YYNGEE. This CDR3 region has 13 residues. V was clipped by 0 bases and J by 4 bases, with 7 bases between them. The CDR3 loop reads CASSVEGGTEAFF. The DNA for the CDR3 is TGTGCCAGCAGCGTAGAGGGGGGCACTGAAGCTTTCTTT.

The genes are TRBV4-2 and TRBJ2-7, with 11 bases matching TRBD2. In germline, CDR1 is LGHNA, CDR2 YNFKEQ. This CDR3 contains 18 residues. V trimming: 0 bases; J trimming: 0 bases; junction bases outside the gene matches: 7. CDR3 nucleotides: TGTGCCAGCAGCCAAGAGTTAGCGGGAGGGTCCCTCTCCTACGAGCAGTACTTC. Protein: CASSQELAGGSLSYEQYF.

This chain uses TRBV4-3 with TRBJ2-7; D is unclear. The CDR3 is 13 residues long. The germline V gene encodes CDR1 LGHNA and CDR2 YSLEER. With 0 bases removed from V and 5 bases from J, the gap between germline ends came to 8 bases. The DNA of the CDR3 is TGCGCCAGCAGCCAAGAAAAAGGGAACGAGCAGTACTTC. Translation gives CASSQEKGNEQYF.

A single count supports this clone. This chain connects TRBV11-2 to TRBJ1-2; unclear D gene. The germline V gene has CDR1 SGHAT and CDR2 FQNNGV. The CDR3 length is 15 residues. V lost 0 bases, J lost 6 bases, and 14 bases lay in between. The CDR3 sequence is CASSLEYPGSNGYTF. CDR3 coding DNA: TGTGCCAGCAGCTTAGAGTACCCCGGGTCGAATGGCTACACCTTC.

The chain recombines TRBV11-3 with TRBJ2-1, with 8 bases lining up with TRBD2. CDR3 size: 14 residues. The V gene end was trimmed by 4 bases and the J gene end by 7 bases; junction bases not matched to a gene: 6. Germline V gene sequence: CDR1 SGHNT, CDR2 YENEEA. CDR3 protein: CASSSNSGKNEQFF. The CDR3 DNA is TGTGCCAGCAGCTCAAATAGCGGGAAAAATGAGCAGTTCTTC. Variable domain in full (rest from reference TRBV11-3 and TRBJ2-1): EAGVVQSPRYKIIEKKQPVAFWCNPISGHNTLYWYLQNLGQGPELLIRYENEEAVDDSQLPKDRFSAERLKGVDSTLKIQPAELGDSAVYLCASSSNSGKNEQFFGPGTRLTVL.

The CDR3 nucleotides read TGTGCCAGCAGTTTGGGTCAGGGCGCAGGCAATCAGCCCCAGCATTTT. Protein: CASSLGQGAGNQPQHF. The gene calls are TRBV27 and TRBJ1-5, with D maybe TRBD1 (5 bases). The CDR3 is 16 amino acids. Germline lookup yields CDR1 MNHEY and CDR2 SMNVEV (reference sequence). Deletions cut 3 bases from V and 2 bases from J, with 14 bases between.

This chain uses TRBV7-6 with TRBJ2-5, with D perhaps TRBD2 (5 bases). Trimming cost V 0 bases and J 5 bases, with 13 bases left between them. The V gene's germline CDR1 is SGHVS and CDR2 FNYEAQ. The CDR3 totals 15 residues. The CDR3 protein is CASSLAGADGETQYF. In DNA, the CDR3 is TGTGCCAGCAGCTTAGCGGGAGCCGATGGCGAGACCCAGTACTTC. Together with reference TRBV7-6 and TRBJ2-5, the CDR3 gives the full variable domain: GAGVSQSPRYKVTKRGQDVALRCDPISGHVSLYWYRQALGQGPEFLTYFNYEAQQDKSGLPNDRFSAERPEGSISTLTIQRTEQRDSAMYRCASSLAGADGETQYFGPGTRLLVL.